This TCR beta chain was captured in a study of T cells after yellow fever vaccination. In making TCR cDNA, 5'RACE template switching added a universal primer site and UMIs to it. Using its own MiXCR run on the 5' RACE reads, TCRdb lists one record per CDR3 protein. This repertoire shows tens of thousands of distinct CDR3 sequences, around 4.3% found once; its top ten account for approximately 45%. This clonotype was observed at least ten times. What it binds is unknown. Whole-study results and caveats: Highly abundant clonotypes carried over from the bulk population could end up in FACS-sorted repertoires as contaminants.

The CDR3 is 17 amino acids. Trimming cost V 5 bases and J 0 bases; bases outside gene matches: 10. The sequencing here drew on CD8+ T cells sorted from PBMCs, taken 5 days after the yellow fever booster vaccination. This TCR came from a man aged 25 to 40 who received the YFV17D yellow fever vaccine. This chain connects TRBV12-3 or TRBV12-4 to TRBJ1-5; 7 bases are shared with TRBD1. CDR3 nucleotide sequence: TGTGCCAGCAGTCTCCGGACAGGAGTTTATAGCAATCAGCCCCAGCATTTT. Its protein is CASSLRTGVYSNQPQHF.